This note documents a single T cell receptor beta chain sequence. TCRdb's table, derived via immunoSEQ multiplex PCR, lists solely in-frame clones and lacks some. The sample lists a few hundred thousand clones, 75% to 95% occurring once. Losses at the gene ends were 4 bases for V and 2 bases for J; bases not matched to a gene: 4. The CDR3 has 14 amino acids. CDR1 and CDR2 (germline): MNHEY, SVGAGI. The data were obtained in a study of Ad26.COV2.S vaccination and SARS-CoV-2 variants. The overall study: As a participant in COV1001, the donor was in the Ad26.COV2.S trial arm.

Specified treatment: roughly 19 received Ad26.COV2.S at low or high dose, single or two shots; a few received placebo; per-sample allocation not given. The samples were gathered on day 63 after the first injection of vaccine or placebo. The sequencing used peripheral blood, collected in a trial of Ad26.COV2.S vaccine versus placebo. The chain links TRBV6-5 to TRBJ1-1; 7 bases line up with TRBD1. This clonotype was obtained from a person between 18 and 60 years old who received the Ad26.COV2.S COVID-19 vaccine or a placebo. The CDR3 is CASSLTGLNTEAFF. DNA of the CDR3: TGTGCCAGCAGTTTGACAGGGCTTAACACTGAAGCTTTCTTT.